What follows are 32 T cell receptor beta chains derived from one specimen sequenced in a study of blood T cells in healthy people across ages. PCR was performed a second time for about 7 to 12 cycles using a sample-barcoded 5' primer and a J-beta primer mix. TCRdb analysed the 5' RACE reads with MiXCR anew, one entry per CDR3 protein. The table records 540,000 or so distinct CDR3 sequences, roughly 43% of them present only once. Sample: blood. Receptors originate from a man older than 75 in good health.

The rearrangement links TRBV28 to TRBJ2-7; D not resolved. Germline V gene sequence: CDR1 MDHEN, CDR2 SYDVKM. The CDR3 totals 11 residues. The V end lost 10 bases, the J end lost 4 bases, and 11 bases lay between the germline ends. This chain's CDR3 is CATREEYEQYF. As DNA, the CDR3 is TGTGCCACCAGAGAGGAATACGAGCAGTACTTC.

This chain links TRBV5-1 with TRBJ2-3; no clear D gene. The CDR3 covers 15 residues. The V end lost 4 bases, the J end lost 2 bases, and 14 bases lay between the germline ends. Germline V gene sequence: CDR1 SGHRS, CDR2 YFSETQ. Here the CDR3 DNA reads TGCGCCAGCAGCGTCGAGAGCCGTACCACAGATACGCAGTATTTT. This encodes CASSVESRTTDTQYF.

This clonotype was recorded a few times. The rearrangement joins TRBV6-6 to TRBJ1-1; tentative D call: TRBD1 (5 bases). The CDR3 loop spans 15 amino acids. CDR1 is MNHNY, CDR2 SVGAGI, per germline (reference sequence). The germline V and J ends were trimmed by 6 bases and 4 bases, with 18 bases remaining between them. The CDR3 bases are TGTGCCAGCAGACCACCGGGACCCCATGCCACTGAAGCTTTCTTT. This translates into CASRPPGPHATEAFF.

The chain employs TRBV7-9 and TRBJ2-7; tentative D call: TRBD2 (6 bases). The CDR3 has 16 residues. CDR1 is SEHNR, CDR2 FQNEAQ, per germline (reference sequence). V was clipped by 0 bases and J by 0 bases, with 12 bases between them. The CDR3: CASSLAGGGPSYEQYF. For the CDR3, the DNA is TGTGCCAGCAGCTTAGCGGGAGGAGGCCCCTCCTACGAGCAGTACTTC. Full variable domain (rest looked up from reference TRBV7-9 and TRBJ2-7): DTGVSQNPRHKITKRGQNVTFRCDPISEHNRLYWYRQTLGQGPEFLTYFQNEAQLEKSRLLSDRFSAERPKGSFSTLEIQRTEQGDSAMYLCASSLAGGGPSYEQYFGPGTRLTVT.

The chain employs TRBV6-5 and TRBJ2-3; 7 nucleotides match TRBD1. The CDR3 runs 13 residues. V trimming: 7 bases; J trimming: 2 bases; junction bases outside the gene matches: 3. Germline CDR1 is MNHEY and CDR2 is SVGAGI. CDR3 sequence (DNA): TGTGCCAGCATCGACAGGGTCACAGATACGCAGTATTTT. It specifies CASIDRVTDTQYF.

The chain carries TRBV20-1 and TRBJ2-3; 8 positions match TRBD2. After removal of 6 bases from V and 3 bases from J, the junction contained 11 bases not matched to a gene. The germline V gene encodes CDR1 DFQATT and CDR2 SNEGSKA (reference sequence). The length of the CDR3 is 15 residues. The CDR3 region is CSAIRASGPTDTQYF. The CDR3, as DNA: TGCAGTGCCATTCGGGCTAGCGGGCCTACAGATACGCAGTATTTT.

The rearrangement links TRBV12-3 or TRBV12-4 to TRBJ1-3; D gene ambiguous. With 5 bases removed from V and 0 bases from J, the gap between germline ends came to 14 bases. The CDR3 is 16 amino acids. CDR3 in amino acids: CASSHRTGNSGNTIYF. The CDR3 nucleotides read TGTGCCAGCAGTCACCGGACCGGCAACTCTGGAAACACCATATATTTT.

The gene calls are TRBV12-3 or TRBV12-4 and TRBJ1-1; possible D gene TRBD1, 6 bases. V was shortened by 7 bases and J by 4 bases, with 16 bases between the two germline ends. This CDR3 contains 14 residues. The CDR3 sequence: CASTTTGAATEAFF. The CDR3 DNA reads TGTGCCAGCACTACCACGGGGGCAGCCACTGAAGCTTTCTTT.

The chain uses TRBV7-2 and TRBJ1-6; D remains unclear. CDR3 size: 17 residues. Germline V CDR1 and CDR2: SGHTA, FQGNSA. V was clipped by 5 bases and J by 0 bases, with 14 bases between them. This chain's CDR3 is CASSPSPDRSYNSPLHF. CDR3 sequence (DNA): TGTGCCAGCAGCCCGTCGCCAGACCGCTCCTATAATTCACCCCTCCACTTT. Full variable domain (rest looked up from reference TRBV7-2 and TRBJ1-6): GAGVSQSPSNKVTEKGKDVELRCDPISGHTALYWYRQSLGQGLEFLIYFQGNSAPDKSGLPSDRFSAERTGGSVSTLTIQRTQQEDSAVYLCASSPSPDRSYNSPLHFGNGTRLTVT.

The chain joins TRBV6-2 or TRBV6-3 to TRBJ2-4; D possibly corresponds to TRBD2 (5 bases). The J call is doubtful: the DNA matches TRBJ2-7 better. The CDR3 is 13 amino acids. Germline V gene lookup returns CDR1 MNHEY and CDR2 SVGEGT. The CDR3 DNA sequence: TGTGCCAGCAGTTATTCTCAGCGGTACGAGCAGTACTTC. Amino acids: CASSYSQRYEQYF.

The V call is TRBV7-6, the J call TRBJ2-7, with 9 bases fitting TRBD1. V was pared by 3 bases and J by 6 bases, with 6 bases of the junction left unmatched. Per the germline V gene, CDR1 is SGHVS and CDR2 is FNYEAQ. The length of the CDR3 is 14 residues. The CDR3 protein is CASSFRDRVREQYF. The CDR3 DNA reads as TGTGCCAGCAGCTTTAGGGACAGGGTCCGCGAGCAGTACTTC.

This chain uses TRBV20-1 with TRBJ1-5; D is ambiguous. V lost 2 bases and J 4 bases, leaving 12 bases between the germline ends. CDR1 and CDR2 (germline): DFQATT, SNEGSKA (reference sequence). The CDR3 extends over 14 amino acids. CDR3 coding DNA: TGCAGTGCTAGAAAGAACAGCCAAAATCAGCCCCAGCATTTT. Translated, it gives CSARKNSQNQPQHF.

The J gene is TRBJ2-3, the V gene TRBV7-3; D is possibly TRBD2 (5 bases). Germline V lookup: CDR1 SGHTA, CDR2 FQGTGA. Trimming removed 0 bases from V and 0 bases from J, with 10 bases in between. The CDR3 loop spans 16 amino acids. The DNA of the CDR3 is TGTGCCAGCAGCTTAACAGCGGACCACAGCACAGATACGCAGTATTTT. Its protein is CASSLTADHSTDTQYF. The full variable domain, with the rest looked up from reference TRBV7-3 and TRBJ2-3, is GAGVSQTPSNKVTEKGKYVELRCDPISGHTALYWYRQSLGQGPEFLIYFQGTGAADDSGLPNDRFFAVRPEGSVSTLKIQRTERGDSAVYLCASSLTADHSTDTQYFGPGTRLTVL.

This clonotype was found once. Relative to the germline gene, one junction end is altered; a read error may explain this. V is TRBV7-2 and J is TRBJ2-5; D may correspond to TRBD1 or TRBD2 (6 bases each). Germline V CDR1 and CDR2: SGHTA, FQGNSA. CDR3 length: 14 residues. CDR3 amino acids: CASSNPGAQGTQYF. The CDR3 nucleotides are TGTGCCAGCAGCAATCCGGGGGCCCAAGGGACCCAGTACTTC.

This clonotype has a handful of counts. V usage is TRBV6-2 or TRBV6-3 and J usage is TRBJ2-7; the match to TRBD1 covers 7 bases. Looked up from germline, CDR1 is MNHEY and CDR2 is SVGEGT. V was pared by 8 bases and J by 5 bases, with 9 bases of the junction left unmatched. The CDR3 runs 13 residues. CDR3 bases: TGTGCCAGCCGGTTGACAGGGACAGACGAGCAGTACTTC. Its protein is CASRLTGTDEQYF.

This clonotype was seen a handful of times. The rearrangement joins TRBV7-9 to TRBJ1-6, with D maybe TRBD1 (5 bases). With 5 bases removed from V and 10 bases from J, the gap between germline ends came to 12 bases. Germline CDR1 is SEHNR and CDR2 is FQNEAQ (reference sequence). This CDR3 has 13 amino acids. CDR3: CASSPWGGSPLHF. The CDR3 DNA is TGTGCCAGCAGCCCCTGGGGGGGATCACCCCTCCACTTT.

This clonotype has only a few counts. V usage is TRBV7-2 and J usage is TRBJ2-1, with TRBD2 matching 10 bases. V lost 4 bases, J lost 6 bases, and 9 bases stayed unmatched. Germline V lookup: CDR1 SGHTA, CDR2 FQGNSA. This CDR3 has 16 residues. CDR3 nucleotides: TGTGCCAGCAGCTCCCGGCTGCCTAGCGGGAGCAATGAGCAGTTCTTC. Translated, it gives CASSSRLPSGSNEQFF.

The chain recombines TRBV4-1 with TRBJ2-1; a possible D gene is TRBD2 (5 bases). The end of the DNA aligns better with TRBJ2-7, so the J call may be wrong. CDR3 length: 14 residues. Per the germline V gene, CDR1 is MGHRA and CDR2 is YSYEKL. The CDR3 here is CASSQPGTYNEQYF. The CDR3 region has the DNA TGCGCCAGCAGCCAACCGGGAACCTACAATGAGCAGTACTTC.

This clonotype was seen more than once but under ten times. The rearrangement uses TRBV20-1 and TRBJ2-1; D unresolved. V was pared by 3 bases and J by 8 bases, with 8 bases between. Germline loops: CDR1 DFQATT, CDR2 SNEGSKA (reference sequence). The CDR3 has 11 residues. As DNA, the CDR3 is TGCAGTGCTAGTTTTGGTCATGAGCAGTTCTTC. Translating it yields CSASFGHEQFF.

This clonotype was seen a handful of times. This rearrangement joins TRBV27 to TRBJ2-1; TRBD2 matches 7 bases. Germline CDR1 and CDR2: MNHEY and SMNVEV (reference sequence). J lost 7 bases, V lost 4 bases, and 16 bases had no gene match. This CDR3 is built from 17 residues. CDR3 sequence reads: CASSWEIAGTPGNEQFF. The CDR3 region has the DNA TGTGCCAGCAGTTGGGAAATAGCGGGTACTCCGGGGAATGAGCAGTTCTTC.

The V and J genes are TRBV7-2 and TRBJ2-1; TRBD1 matches 8 bases. Trimming removed 7 bases from V and 2 bases from J; junction bases left unmatched: 10. The CDR3 is 16 amino acids. Germline assignment: CDR1 SGHTA and CDR2 FQGNSA. The CDR3 DNA reads as TGTGCCAGCACCCTGACAGGGGCCTTTGCCTACAATGAGCAGTTCTTC. As protein: CASTLTGAFAYNEQFF.

This clonotype was counted ten times or more. This may be a read error: a much more frequent sequence differs by one nucleotide. This chain uses TRBV6-6 with TRBJ2-5; the D is unclear. V was shortened by 6 bases and J by 11 bases, with 13 bases between the two germline ends. Germline CDR1 is MNHNY and CDR2 is SVGAGI (reference sequence). This CDR3 is 11 amino acids long. The CDR3 region has the DNA TGTGCCAGCAGGACCGACAATGAGCAGTACTTC. Translating gives CASRTDNEQYF.

The J gene is TRBJ2-6, the V gene TRBV29-1; no clear D. CDR1 and CDR2 from the germline V gene are SQVTM and ANQGSEA. CDR3 length: 14 residues. Trimming took 5 bases from V and 0 from J, leaving 8 bases between them. This CDR3 reads CSVLAYSGANVLTF. The CDR3 DNA reads as TGCAGCGTTTTGGCCTACTCTGGGGCCAACGTCCTGACTTTC. The variable domain in full, completed from reference TRBV29-1 and TRBJ2-6, reads SAVISQKPSRDICQRGTSLTIQCQVDSQVTMMFWYRQQPGQSLTLIATANQGSEATYESGFVIDKFPISRPNLTFSTLTVSNMSPEDSSIYLCSVLAYSGANVLTFGAGSRLTVL.

This clonotype has just one count. This chain joins TRBV28 and TRBJ1-4; unclear D gene. V gave up 5 bases and J gave up 4 bases, with 14 bases separating them. The CDR3 contains 15 residues. CDR1 and CDR2 (germline): MDHEN, SYDVKM. CDR3 protein: CASSTSGMGNEKLFF. The CDR3 nucleotides are TGTGCCAGCAGTACCTCCGGAATGGGTAATGAAAAACTGTTTTTT.

This clonotype was detected only a few times. The CDR3 sequence: CASSESGTGGIGGYTF. DNA of the CDR3: TGTGCCAGCAGTGAATCCGGGACAGGGGGTATTGGCGGCTACACCTTC. The rearrangement links TRBV25-1 to TRBJ1-2; the match to TRBD1 covers 11 bases. This CDR3 is built from 16 residues. Unmatched junction bases numbered 9, after V lost 1 base and J lost 8 bases. Germline values: CDR1 MGHDK, CDR2 SYGVNS.

This chain connects TRBV9 to TRBJ2-4; 7 bases line up with TRBD2. This CDR3 contains 15 residues. In germline, CDR1 is SGDLS, CDR2 YYNGEE. V lost 0 bases, J lost 13 bases, and 13 bases stayed unmatched. CDR3 in amino acids: CASSVGERGLREQYF. CDR3 DNA: TGTGCCAGCAGCGTAGGGGAGCGGGGCCTTCGGGAGCAGTACTTC.

The chain has TRBV7-2 and TRBJ2-1, with D uncertain. Trimming removed 0 bases from V and 11 bases from J, with 11 bases in between. Germline V gives CDR1 SGHTA, CDR2 FQGNSA. This CDR3 is built from 13 residues. Here the CDR3 DNA reads TGTGCCAGCAGCTTAGCGGCAGGTTTTAAGCAGTTCTTC. This gives the protein CASSLAAGFKQFF.

The rearrangement links TRBV20-1 to TRBJ1-2; D call uncertain. Germline-derived CDR1 and CDR2 are DFQATT and SNEGSKA (reference sequence). The CDR3 contains 9 residues. V was trimmed by 6 bases and J by 13 bases, leaving 12 bases between them. The CDR3 spells CSADYRGTF. The CDR3 nucleotides read TGCAGTGCCGACTACCGGGGCACCTTC.

This chain connects TRBV20-1 to TRBJ2-1; the D gene is possibly TRBD2 (5 bases). The V end was cut by 8 bases, the J end by 5 bases, with 19 bases between. The CDR3 covers 14 residues. Germline V gene data show CDR1 as DFQATT and CDR2 as SNEGSKA (reference sequence). This chain's CDR3 is CSTTAAPGNNEQFF. CDR3 nucleotides: TGCAGTACTACCGCGGCTCCGGGGAACAATGAGCAGTTCTTC.

The rearrangement links TRBV7-9 to TRBJ1-1, with 8 bases fitting TRBD1. Unmatched junction bases numbered 6, after V lost 8 bases and J lost 1 base. The CDR3 sequence is 14 residues long. Germline CDR1 SEHNR, CDR2 FQNEAQ (reference sequence). The CDR3 coding sequence is TGTGCCAGCTCACCTGGACAGGGGAACACTGAAGCTTTCTTT. Residues: CASSPGQGNTEAFF. Supplemented by reference TRBV7-9 and TRBJ1-1, the full variable domain reads DTGVSQNPRHKITKRGQNVTFRCDPISEHNRLYWYRQTLGQGPEFLTYFQNEAQLEKSRLLSDRFSAERPKGSFSTLEIQRTEQGDSAMYLCASSPGQGNTEAFFGQGTRLTVV.

The V and J genes are TRBV12-3 or TRBV12-4 and TRBJ1-2; TRBD1 matches 12 bases. V lost 3 bases, J lost 7 bases, and 3 bases stayed unmatched. The CDR3 contains 14 residues. The CDR3 region is CASSLGQGAFGYTF. CDR3 coding DNA: TGTGCCAGCAGTTTGGGACAGGGGGCCTTTGGCTACACCTTC.

About this clonotype itself: At one boundary the junction diverges from the germline segment, which might be a read error. The genes are TRBV25-1 and TRBJ1-1; D is unresolved. Germline V lookup: CDR1 MGHDK, CDR2 SYGVNS. This CDR3 is built from 13 residues. The CDR3, as DNA: TGTGCCAGCAGTGATGTTCTGAACGCTGAAGCTTTCTTT. Amino acids: CASSDVLNAEAFF.